Listed here are 4 T cell receptor beta chains from one sample, sequenced in a study of cytomegalovirus exposure and HLA in healthy donors. Amplification used 60 Vbeta primers and 13 Jbeta primers. Generated by immunoSEQ multiplex PCR, the TCRdb table keeps only in-frame clones and is missing some. Of around 120,000 clones detected, 60% to 85% appear once; the ten largest clones hold less than 3%. The sequenced material came from PBMCs. The receptors derive from a woman aged 40 to 50 in good health and CMV-seropositive.

The V and J genes are TRBV18 and TRBJ2-7; 9 bases fit TRBD1. Germline-derived CDR1 and CDR2 are KGHSH and LQKENI. The CDR3 consists of 14 residues. The junction had 9 bases not matched to a gene; V was cut back by 11 bases and J by 1 base. The CDR3 region is CAGSPGTGSYEQYF. As DNA, the CDR3 is TGTGCCGGATCCCCCGGGACAGGGTCCTACGAGCAGTACTTC.

CDR3 nucleotides: TGTGCCAGTAGTGCCAGACAGGGAAACTATGGCTACACCTTC. Protein sequence: CASSARQGNYGYTF. The gene calls are TRBV19 and TRBJ1-2; TRBD1 matches at 7 bases. The J segment lost 2 bases and the V segment lost 5 bases, leaving 5 bases of the junction unmatched. The germline V gene encodes CDR1 LNHDA and CDR2 SQIVND (reference sequence). The CDR3 is 14 residues long. The entire variable domain, with the rest obtained from reference TRBV19 and TRBJ1-2, is as follows: DGGITQSPKYLFRKEGQNVTLSCEQNLNHDAMYWYRQDPGQGLRLIYYSQIVNDFQKGDIAEGYSVSREKKESFPLTVTSAQKNPTAFYLCASSARQGNYGYTFGSGTRLTVV.

This clone has a handful of counts. The CDR3 DNA reads TGTGCCAGCAGCTTACAGGTGGACTATGGCTACACCTTC. Amino acids: CASSLQVDYGYTF. V usage is TRBV7-9 and J usage is TRBJ1-2; D not certain. V gave up 2 bases and J gave up 3 bases, with 7 bases separating them. Germline assignment: CDR1 SEHNR and CDR2 FQNEAQ (reference sequence). The CDR3 consists of 13 residues.

V gene TRBV7-2 combines with J gene TRBJ2-5; a weak D match, TRBD1 (5 bases). The CDR3 loop spans 16 amino acids. V lost 5 bases, J lost 5 bases, and 21 bases lay in between. Germline V gene lookup returns CDR1 SGHTA and CDR2 FQGNSA. The chain's CDR3 is CASSTPLLAPGETQYF. Here the CDR3 DNA reads TGTGCCAGCAGCACCCCCTTGTTGGCCCCAGGGGAGACCCAGTACTTC. Based on the CDR3 plus reference TRBV7-2 and TRBJ2-5, the full variable domain is GAGVSQSPSNKVTEKGKDVELRCDPISGHTALYWYRQSLGQGLEFLIYFQGNSAPDKSGLPSDRFSAERTGGSVSTLTIQRTQQEDSAVYLCASSTPLLAPGETQYFGPGTRLLVL.